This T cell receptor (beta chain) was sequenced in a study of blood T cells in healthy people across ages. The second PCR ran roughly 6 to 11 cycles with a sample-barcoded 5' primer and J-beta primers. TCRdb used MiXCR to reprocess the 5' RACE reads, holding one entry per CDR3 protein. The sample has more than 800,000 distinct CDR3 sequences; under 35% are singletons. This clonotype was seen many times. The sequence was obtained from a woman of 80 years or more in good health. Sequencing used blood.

The CDR3 loop is CASSSIYAQRDTQYF. The CDR3 nucleotides read TGTGCCAGCAGCTCCATTTATGCACAAAGAGATACGCAGTATTTT. J is TRBJ2-3 and V is TRBV7-2, with D hard to call. Trimming stripped 4 bases from V and 5 bases from J, with 16 bases between. Germline V CDR1 and CDR2: SGHTA, FQGNSA. CDR3 length: 15 amino acids. The full variable domain, in which reference TRBV7-2 and TRBJ2-3 provide the parts outside the CDR3, is GAGVSQSPSNKVTEKGKDVELRCDPISGHTALYWYRQSLGQGLEFLIYFQGNSAPDKSGLPSDRFSAERTGGSVSTLTIQRTQQEDSAVYLCASSSIYAQRDTQYFGPGTRLTVL.